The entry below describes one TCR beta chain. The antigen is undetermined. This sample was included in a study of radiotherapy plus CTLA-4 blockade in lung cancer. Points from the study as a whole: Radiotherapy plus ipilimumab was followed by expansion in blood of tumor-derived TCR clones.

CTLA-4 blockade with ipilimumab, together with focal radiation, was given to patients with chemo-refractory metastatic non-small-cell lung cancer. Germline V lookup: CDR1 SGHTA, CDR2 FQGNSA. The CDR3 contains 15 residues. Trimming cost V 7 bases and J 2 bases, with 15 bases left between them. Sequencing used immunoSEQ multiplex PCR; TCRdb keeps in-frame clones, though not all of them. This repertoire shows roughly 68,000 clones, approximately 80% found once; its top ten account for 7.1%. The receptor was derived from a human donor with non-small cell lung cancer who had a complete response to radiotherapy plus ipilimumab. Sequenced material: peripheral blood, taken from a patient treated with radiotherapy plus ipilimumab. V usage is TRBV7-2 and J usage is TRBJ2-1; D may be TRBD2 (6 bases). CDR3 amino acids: CASTLDGSAYNEQFF. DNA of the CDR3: TGTGCCAGCACCCTGGACGGGAGTGCCTACAATGAGCAGTTCTTC. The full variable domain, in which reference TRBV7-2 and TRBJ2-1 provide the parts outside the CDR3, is GAGVSQSPSNKVTEKGKDVELRCDPISGHTALYWYRQSLGQGLEFLIYFQGNSAPDKSGLPSDRFSAERTGGSVSTLTIQRTQQEDSAVYLCASTLDGSAYNEQFFGPGTRLTVL.